This TCR beta chain stems from a study of blood T cells in healthy people across ages. Study as a whole: T cells yielded about one barcoded beta molecule per two cells through template switching.

V dropped 5 bases and J dropped 9; count of bases not matched to a gene: 4. The CDR3 has 14 residues. Per germline, CDR1 SGHRS and CDR2 YFSETQ. Researchers report isolating at least 6 million PBMCs per sample. Combining a sample-barcoded 5' primer with a J-beta primer mix, a second PCR ran for roughly 6 to 11 cycles. Each CDR3 protein gets one entry after TCRdb re-called the 5' RACE reads with MiXCR. In the table there are 1.5 million to 2 million distinct CDR3 sequences, roughly 27% of which are singletons. The gene calls are TRBV5-1 and TRBJ2-1; 14 bases agree with TRBD2. This receptor was identified in a woman in her 30s in good health. The specimen sequenced was blood. The CDR3 sequence: CASRTSGRGTEQFF. CDR3 in DNA: TGCGCCAGCAGGACTAGCGGGAGGGGTACTGAGCAGTTCTTC.